What follows are 32 T cell receptor beta chains derived from one specimen sequenced in a study of blood T cell repertoires in COVID-19. Repertoires were generated with immunoSEQ multiplex PCR, while TCRdb's copy carries only in-frame clones and drops some. The data contain tens of thousands of clones, more than 70% of them seen just once; the ten biggest clones take up roughly 3.2%. Sample: peripheral blood. Receptors were obtained from a human donor in a cohort sampled during active COVID-19.

The chain uses TRBV19 and TRBJ2-7; perhaps TRBD1 as D (6 bases). The CDR3 extends over 13 amino acids. V lost 5 bases, J lost 1 base, and 9 bases lay in between. The germline CDR1 and CDR2 sequences are LNHDA and SQIVND (reference sequence). CDR3 DNA: TGTGCCAGTAGTCAGGGGATTTCCTACGAGCAGTACTTC. Protein product: CASSQGISYEQYF.

The J gene is TRBJ2-1, the V gene TRBV7-9, with D maybe TRBD1 (5 bases). With 6 bases removed from V and 6 bases from J, the gap between germline ends came to 12 bases. The CDR3 contains 13 residues. Germline V lookup: CDR1 SEHNR, CDR2 FQNEAQ (reference sequence). CDR3 in amino acids: CASSTGRVNEQFF. DNA of the CDR3: TGTGCCAGCAGTACTGGCAGGGTCAATGAGCAGTTCTTC.

The V call is TRBV19, the J call TRBJ2-3; maybe TRBD2 (6 bases). CDR1 is LNHDA and CDR2 is SQIVND in the germline V gene (reference sequence). CDR3 size: 13 residues. V dropped 5 bases and J dropped 6 bases, with 12 bases sitting between them. The CDR3 here is CASSPRTTDTQYF. In nucleotides, the CDR3 is TGTGCCAGTAGTCCCCGGACTACGGATACGCAGTATTTT.

This clone was seen just once. This chain joins TRBV18 and TRBJ2-7, with D maybe TRBD1 (6 bases). The CDR3 contains 15 residues. V was trimmed by 3 bases and J by 2 bases, leaving 14 bases between them. Germline V gene sequence: CDR1 KGHSH, CDR2 LQKENI. The CDR3 DNA follows: TGTGCCAGCTCACCCCAGGGGCCCAGGGCCTACGAGCAGTACTTC. Amino acids: CASSPQGPRAYEQYF.

The chain employs TRBV19 and TRBJ2-5, with D possibly TRBD2 on 5 matching bases. Trimming removed 3 bases from V and 3 bases from J, with 8 bases in between. The CDR3 has 13 residues. Germline CDR1 reads LNHDA; CDR2 reads SQIVND (reference sequence). As DNA, the CDR3 is TGTGCCAGTAGTATTGGACTGGAAGAGACCCAGTACTTC. Translation: CASSIGLEETQYF.

J is TRBJ2-1 and V is TRBV6-6, with 16 bases lining up with TRBD2. Germline loops: CDR1 MNHNY, CDR2 SVGAGI (reference sequence). The CDR3 contains 16 residues. V shed 6 bases, J shed 11 bases, and the junction held 10 bases outside the gene matches. The CDR3 here is CASSYGTSGGAKKQFF. In DNA, the CDR3 is TGTGCCAGCAGCTATGGGACTAGCGGGGGGGCGAAGAAGCAGTTCTTC.

The rearrangement joins TRBV5-6 to TRBJ1-1; D gene ambiguous. With 2 bases removed from V and 0 bases from J, the gap between germline ends came to 14 bases. The germline CDR1 and CDR2 sequences are SGHDT and YYEEEE. The CDR3 is 16 amino acids. CDR3 DNA sequence: TGTGCCAGCAGCTTTTTATCGGCGGTGTTGAACACTGAAGCTTTCTTT. It is translated as CASSFLSAVLNTEAFF. Looking up the rest from reference TRBV5-6 and TRBJ1-1 gives the full variable domain: DAGVTQSPTHLIKTRGQQVTLRCSPKSGHDTVSWYQQALGQGPQFIFQYYEEEERQRGNFPDRFSGHQFPNYSSELNVNALLLGDSALYLCASSFLSAVLNTEAFFGQGTRLTVV.

J is TRBJ2-1 and V is TRBV9; 7 bases agree with TRBD2. Germline CDR1 SGDLS, CDR2 YYNGEE. The J segment lost 0 bases and the V segment lost 7 bases, leaving 7 bases of the junction unmatched. The CDR3 sequence is 15 residues long. As DNA, the CDR3 is TGTGCCAGCTCCGGAGGGAGGGGCTCCTACAATGAGCAGTTCTTC. Translated, it gives CASSGGRGSYNEQFF.

V is TRBV28 and J is TRBJ2-3; a weak D match, TRBD2 (6 bases). Germline assignment: CDR1 MDHEN and CDR2 SYDVKM. This CDR3 spans 16 amino acids. The V end lost 6 bases, the J end lost 2 bases, and 18 bases lay between the germline ends. The chain's CDR3 is CASSSPGRGITDTQYF. Written as DNA, the CDR3 is TGTGCCAGCAGCAGCCCGGGGCGGGGCATCACAGATACGCAGTATTTT.

This chain links TRBV7-3 with TRBJ2-2, with D maybe TRBD2 (7 bases). The CDR3 runs to 17 residues. The germline V gene has CDR1 SGHTA and CDR2 FQGTGA. Between the trimmed V and J ends, which lost 2 bases and 4 bases, there was a span of 17 bases. This chain's CDR3 is CASSLLGNGGRTGELFF. CDR3 DNA sequence: TGTGCCAGCAGCTTATTGGGGAACGGGGGGCGCACCGGGGAGCTGTTTTTT.

The chain has TRBV3-1 (or the pseudogene TRBV3-2) and TRBJ2-1, with TRBD1 as a possible D gene (5 bases). Germline V gene data show CDR1 as LGHDT and CDR2 as YNNKEL (reference sequence). V lost 4 bases and J lost 0, with 10 bases in between. The CDR3 has 15 amino acids. This chain's CDR3 is CASSPRVSSYNEQFF. Written as DNA, the CDR3 is TGTGCCAGCAGCCCCAGGGTGAGCTCCTACAATGAGCAGTTCTTC.

The chain combines TRBV12-3 or TRBV12-4 with TRBJ1-2; a possible D gene is TRBD1 (6 bases). With 5 bases removed from V and 6 bases from J, the gap between germline ends came to 13 bases. This CDR3 has 13 amino acids. CDR3 nucleotides: TGTGCCAGCAGTCTGGGACATCCTAATGGCTACACCTTC. This codes for CASSLGHPNGYTF.

The rearrangement joins TRBV5-5 to TRBJ2-7; no definite D call. The V gene's germline CDR1 is SGHKS and CDR2 YYEKEE (reference sequence). Trimming removed 4 bases at V and 6 bases at J, with 20 bases between. The CDR3 is 15 residues long. CDR3 coding DNA: TGTGCCAGCAGCCCCCACACTGGCGGCATAGGCGAGCAGTACTTC. Its protein is CASSPHTGGIGEQYF.

This sequence joins TRBV21-1 and TRBJ2-1; the D call in the table, TRBD2, was not verified against the DNA. TRBV21-1 is a pseudogene segment. The CDR3 spans 15 residues. The CDR3 nucleotides read TGTGCCAGCAGCCCCCCAGCGGGGGACAAGAATGAGCAGTTCTTC. The encoded protein is CASSPPAGDKNEQFF.

The rearrangement links TRBV30 to TRBJ1-4; 9 bases map to TRBD1. With 7 bases clipped from V and 8 bases from J, the junction kept 8 bases outside the gene matches. This CDR3 has 13 amino acids. Germline-derived CDR1 and CDR2 are GTSNPN and SVGIG (reference sequence). CDR3: CALDTGGGEKLFF. Here the CDR3 DNA reads TGTGCCTTGGATACAGGGGGCGGGGAAAAACTGTTTTTT. Based on the CDR3 plus reference TRBV30 and TRBJ1-4, the full variable domain is SQTIHQWPATLVQPVGSPLSLECTVEGTSNPNLYWYRQAAGRGLQLLFYSVGIGQISSEVPQNLSASRPQDRQFILSSKKLLLSDSGFYLCALDTGGGEKLFFGSGTQLSVL.

The rearrangement uses TRBV27 and TRBJ2-7, with TRBD1 matching over 7 bases. Germline CDR1 and CDR2: MNHEY and SMNVEV (reference sequence). The CDR3 sequence is 14 residues long. The trim removed 5 bases at V and 2 bases at J, leaving 6 bases unmatched. In nucleotides, the CDR3 is TGTGCCAGCAGTCAGGGGGTCCCGCCCTACGAGCAGTACTTC. Translated: CASSQGVPPYEQYF.

This clone has just one count. The rearrangement joins TRBV28 to TRBJ1-4, with 9 bases aligning to TRBD1. The CDR3 is 14 residues long. Germline V gene sequence: CDR1 MDHEN, CDR2 SYDVKM. The trim removed 4 bases at V and 7 bases at J, leaving 4 bases unmatched. CDR3 amino acids: CASSSQGALEKLFF. CDR3 nucleotides: TGTGCCAGCAGTTCACAGGGGGCACTTGAAAAACTGTTTTTT.

This clone came up once. V and J are TRBV3-1 (or the pseudogene TRBV3-2) and TRBJ1-5; no firm D call. The length of the CDR3 is 13 residues. The germline CDR1 and CDR2 sequences are LGHDT and YNNKEL (reference sequence). V gave up 3 bases and J gave up 7 bases, with 10 bases separating them. CDR3 sequence reads: CASSHRPGQPQHF. CDR3 coding DNA: TGTGCCAGCAGCCACCGACCCGGGCAGCCCCAGCATTTT.

This chain joins TRBV6-1 and TRBJ2-4; 10 bases map to TRBD2. Germline-derived CDR1 and CDR2 are MNHNS and SASEGT. The CDR3 consists of 17 residues. With 1 base clipped from V and 7 bases from J, the junction kept 10 bases outside the gene matches. Here the CDR3 reads CASSEEVAGGPQNIQYF. The CDR3 nucleotides read TGTGCCAGCAGTGAAGAGGTAGCGGGGGGACCCCAGAACATTCAGTACTTC.

The chain recombines TRBV7-2 with TRBJ2-3; tentatively, D is TRBD1 (6 bases). The CDR3 runs to 15 residues. CDR1 is SGHTA, CDR2 FQGNSA, per germline. Trimming removed 0 bases at V and 6 bases at J, with 13 bases between. The DNA of the CDR3 is TGTGCCAGCAGCTTAGCGTACACTAGGGGGGATACGCAGTATTTT. Its translation: CASSLAYTRGDTQYF.

CDR3 nucleotides: TGTGCCAGCAGTTCGGCGGGGGGGCGATTAGATACGCAGTATTTT. Encoded protein: CASSSAGGRLDTQYF. V is TRBV6-5 and J is TRBJ2-3; TRBD2 aligns across 9 bases. The CDR3 consists of 15 residues. The germline gives CDR1 MNHEY, CDR2 SVGAGI. The ends lost 4 bases at V and 5 bases at J; junction bases unmatched: 7.

A single count supports this clone. The J gene is TRBJ2-6, the V gene TRBV4-3; 7 bases fit TRBD2. This CDR3 has 15 residues. Trimming took 5 bases from V and 3 from J; bases not matched to a gene: 4. Germline CDR1 reads LGHNA; CDR2 reads YSLEER. CDR3 nucleotides: TGCGCCAGCAGCTATACGGGGGGTGGGGCCAACGTCCTGACTTTC. Protein product: CASSYTGGGANVLTF.

A single count supports this clone. J is TRBJ1-2 and V is TRBV5-1, with 7 positions matching TRBD1. This CDR3 spans 16 amino acids. Germline values: CDR1 SGHRS, CDR2 YFSETQ. V lost 2 bases to trimming and J lost 5 bases; unmatched junction nucleotides: 12. CDR3 nucleotides: TGCGCCAGCAGCTTCACTAGGGGACAGCCGTTATATGGCTACACCTTC. Its protein product is CASSFTRGQPLYGYTF.

The chain combines TRBV6-6 with TRBJ2-5; 8 nucleotides align to TRBD1. Germline-derived CDR1 and CDR2 are MNHNY and SVGAGI (reference sequence). After removal of 5 bases from V and 1 base from J, the junction contained 6 bases not matched to a gene. This CDR3 has 15 amino acids. The CDR3 protein is CASSGPGTGQETQYF. CDR3 bases: TGTGCCAGCAGTGGACCCGGGACAGGCCAAGAGACCCAGTACTTC.

This chain joins TRBV7-9 and TRBJ1-3, with no clear D. The CDR3 runs to 15 residues. Per the germline V gene, CDR1 is SEHNR and CDR2 is FQNEAQ (reference sequence). Trimming removed 5 bases from V and 2 bases from J, with 13 bases in between. This CDR3 is CASSTSVVAGNTIYF. CDR3 nucleotides: TGTGCCAGCAGCACAAGCGTAGTAGCTGGAAACACCATATATTTT.

This clone was recorded a few times. The CDR3 DNA reads as TGTGCCAGTAGTATTGTCGGGGGGTCGAATTCACCCCTCCACTTT. This gives the protein CASSIVGGSNSPLHF. This chain connects TRBV19 to TRBJ1-6, with a weak D call TRBD1 (5 bases). V lost 3 bases, J lost 7 bases, and 13 bases lay in between. This CDR3 spans 15 amino acids. Germline assignment: CDR1 LNHDA and CDR2 SQIVND (reference sequence). Combining the CDR3 with reference TRBV19 and TRBJ1-6 gives the whole variable domain DGGITQSPKYLFRKEGQNVTLSCEQNLNHDAMYWYRQDPGQGLRLIYYSQIVNDFQKGDIAEGYSVSREKKESFPLTVTSAQKNPTAFYLCASSIVGGSNSPLHFGNGTRLTVT.

The chain links TRBV7-3 to TRBJ2-3; tentative D call: TRBD2 (5 bases). The V gene's germline CDR1 is SGHTA and CDR2 FQGTGA. The ends were cut back, 2 bases at V and 6 bases at J, with 12 bases in the middle. The CDR3 is made up of 14 amino acids. Here the CDR3 reads CASSLSTPGDTQYF. The DNA for the CDR3 is TGTGCCAGCAGCTTATCCACCCCGGGGGATACGCAGTATTTT.

V usage is TRBV12-5 and J usage is TRBJ2-7; TRBD2 agrees at 7 bases. The V segment lost 4 bases and the J segment 2 bases; nucleotides outside the gene matches: 11. Germline CDR1 and CDR2: LGHNT and FRNRAP. The CDR3 is 16 amino acids. DNA of the CDR3: TGTGCTAGTGGTTCCCCCCGAATAGCGGGCGCCTACGAGCAGTACTTC. Protein sequence: CASGSPRIAGAYEQYF. Together with reference TRBV12-5 and TRBJ2-7, the CDR3 gives the full variable domain: DARVTQTPRHKVTEMGQEVTMRCQPILGHNTVFWYRQTMMQGLELLAYFRNRAPLDDSGMPKDRFSAEMPDATLATLKIQPSEPRDSAVYFCASGSPRIAGAYEQYFGPGTRLTVT.

This rearrangement joins TRBV7-2 to TRBJ2-2; 7 bases map to TRBD1. V lost 3 bases and J lost 1; bases outside the gene matches: 2. This CDR3 spans 15 amino acids. Germline CDR1 is SGHTA and CDR2 is FQGNSA. The CDR3 sequence: CASSLTGKNTGELFF. CDR3 coding DNA: TGTGCCAGCAGCTTGACAGGGAAGAACACCGGGGAGCTGTTTTTT.

This clone was counted only a few times. The V gene is TRBV5-1, the J gene TRBJ1-1; TRBD1 agrees at 10 bases. The CDR3 consists of 14 residues. J was trimmed by 5 bases and V by 3 bases; bases with no gene match: 4. Per germline, CDR1 SGHRS and CDR2 YFSETQ. The CDR3 DNA reads TGCGCCAGCAGCTCAGACAGGGGGCAAACTGAAGCTTTCTTT. This encodes CASSSDRGQTEAFF.

The chain links TRBV19 to TRBJ2-7, with a possible D match to TRBD2 (7 bases). This CDR3 spans 15 amino acids. Deletions cut 5 bases from V and 0 bases from J, with 14 bases between. Germline V lookup: CDR1 LNHDA, CDR2 SQIVND (reference sequence). In DNA form, the CDR3 reads TGTGCCAGTAGTTCTGGGGGGGACACCTCCTACGAGCAGTACTTC. This gives the protein CASSSGGDTSYEQYF.

The chain uses TRBV11-1 and TRBJ2-2, with 8 nucleotides matching TRBD2. This CDR3 has 15 residues. V lost 1 base to trimming and J lost 3 bases; unmatched junction nucleotides: 1. Germline CDR1 is SGHAT and CDR2 is FQDESV (reference sequence). The CDR3 loop is CASSLERGYTGELFF. CDR3 DNA sequence: TGTGCCAGCAGCTTAGAGCGGGGGTACACCGGGGAGCTGTTTTTT.